The subject of this entry is one T cell receptor beta chain. Antigen specificity is unknown. Since a much larger clone is just one base distant, this may be a read error. Starting material of 400 to 600 ng total RNA yielded TCR beta cDNA via a constant-region primer. Three nested multiplex PCR rounds of slightly modified ARM-PCR generated TCR beta libraries. TRBV1-TRBV30 forward primers and a C-beta reverse primer were used in the first two PCR rounds, which each ran for around 10 cycles. TCRdb re-analysed the multiplex PCR reads in MiXCR, keeping a single row per CDR3 protein. The repertoire holds approximately 340,000 distinct CDR3 sequences, almost 65% seen once, with about 6.3% in the top ten. The authors took blood RNA from unsorted whole blood and also extracted germline DNA. This sample was taken from a study of tumor-infiltrating lymphocytes in primary liver carcinoma. The wider study: Male and female patients aged 30 to 69 years made up the cohort. Tissue type made little difference to sample yields of roughly 3.5 to 8 million productive TCRbeta reads. Study-wide findings and caveats: The difference in top-250-clone fraction between tumors and blood was significant, favoring tumors (p = 0.039). For tumor-adjacent and tumor-blood pairs, overlap was less than that seen for tumor region pairs.

This CDR3 has 13 amino acids. The receptor was derived from a middle-aged man with primary liver carcinoma and hepatitis B virus infection. Sequenced material: peripheral blood. The chain joins TRBV12-3 or TRBV12-4 to TRBJ2-5; D is unresolved. CDR3 DNA: TGTGCCAGCAGTTTCGGTAGCACAGAGTCCCAGTACTTC. This sequence encodes CASSFGSTESQYF.